A single sample is the source of the 11 T cell receptor beta chains below, sequenced in a study of T cells in Graves' hyperthyroidism and ophthalmopathy. It was RNA transcripts that yielded the amplified TCR beta CDR3 regions. TCR CDR3 underwent first-round RT-PCR with the HTBI primer set. MiXCR, run by TCRdb on the multiplex PCR reads, gives a single entry per CDR3 protein. The table includes fewer than 750,000 distinct CDR3 sequences, more than 12% detected once. The material sequenced was blood. The receptors come from a woman between 45 and 65 years old with Graves' ophthalmopathy.

J is TRBJ1-6 and V is TRBV5-4, with D unresolved. Trimming removed 1 base from V and 12 bases from J, with 17 bases in between. The CDR3 consists of 15 residues. Looked up from germline, CDR1 is SGHNT and CDR2 is YYREEE (reference sequence). Here the CDR3 reads CASSLSNKASVPLHF. DNA of the CDR3: TGTGCCAGCAGCTTGAGTAATAAAGCGTCGGTACCCCTCCACTTT.

The chain combines TRBV16 with TRBJ2-7; D gene unclear. From germline, CDR1 is KGHSY and CDR2 FQNENV. V was trimmed by 0 bases and J by 3 bases, leaving 6 bases between them. The CDR3 contains 13 residues. The CDR3 loop is CASSQSPSYEQYF. The CDR3 region has the DNA TGTGCCAGCAGCCAATCCCCAAGCTACGAGCAGTACTTC.

This clonotype was observed a handful of times. This chain uses TRBV12-3 or TRBV12-4 with TRBJ2-7, with 10 bases identical to TRBD2. The CDR3 has 13 amino acids. V shed 9 bases and J 3 bases; nucleotides not matched to a gene: 5. CDR3 protein: CASRTSGYYEQYF. For the CDR3, the DNA is TGTGCCAGTCGGACTAGCGGTTACTACGAGCAGTACTTC.

This clonotype was detected many times. The V call is TRBV20-1, the J call TRBJ1-2; D gene ambiguous. V was clipped by 0 bases and J by 0 bases, with 17 bases between them. Germline assignment: CDR1 DFQATT and CDR2 SNEGSKA (reference sequence). The length of the CDR3 is 17 residues. The CDR3 region has the DNA TGCAGTGCTAGAGATCCCCGGGGTCTGGCGACTAACTATGGCTACACCTTC. It translates to CSARDPRGLATNYGYTF.

This clonotype showed up many times. This sequence joins TRBV12-3 or TRBV12-4 and TRBJ1-1; tentative D call: TRBD1 (5 bases). There are 16 residues in the CDR3. Trimming removed 6 bases from V and 0 bases from J, with 17 bases in between. Here the CDR3 reads CASRPGRMLMNTEAFF. CDR3 in DNA: TGTGCCAGCAGACCGGGACGCATGCTTATGAACACTGAAGCTTTCTTT.

This clonotype was counted at least ten times. This chain uses TRBV30 with TRBJ1-5; D remains ambiguous. The CDR3 length is 17 residues. Trimming stripped 5 bases from V and 1 base from J, with 21 bases between. Germline loops: CDR1 GTSNPN, CDR2 SVGIG (reference sequence). CDR3 in DNA: TGTGCCTGGGCGGCTGGCAGGCCCTATCGGAGCAATCAGCCCCAGCATTTT. Its translation is CAWAAGRPYRSNQPQHF.

This clonotype was found many times. The J gene is TRBJ1-6, the V gene TRBV7-2; TRBD1 agrees at 8 bases. J was trimmed by 6 bases and V by 3 bases; bases with no gene match: 10. Germline V gives CDR1 SGHTA, CDR2 FQGNSA. This CDR3 comprises 17 residues. CDR3 DNA: TGTGCCAGCAGCTTCGAAGCCAGGGGGCTGGGTAATTCACCCCTCCACTTT. It codes for CASSFEARGLGNSPLHF.

The J gene is TRBJ1-5, the V gene TRBV6-1; no definite D call. V was cut by 3 bases and J by 5 bases, with 14 bases left in between. The CDR3 is 15 amino acids. Germline V CDR1 and CDR2: MNHNS, SASEGT. As DNA, the CDR3 is TGTGCCAGCAGTGATGGGAGATTAAATTATCAGCCCCAGCATTTT. Its translation is CASSDGRLNYQPQHF.

The CDR3 reads CSARGELAGALDTQYF. The CDR3 DNA reads as TGCAGTGCTAGAGGCGAACTAGCGGGAGCACTTGATACGCAGTATTTT. This rearrangement joins TRBV20-1 to TRBJ2-3; 11 bases fit TRBD2. Germline trimming cut 1 base from V and 6 bases from J; bases unmatched to any gene: 9. This CDR3 contains 16 residues. The germline CDR1 and CDR2 sequences are DFQATT and SNEGSKA (reference sequence).

This clonotype was detected ten times or more. The rearrangement links TRBV29-1 to TRBJ2-5, with a weak D call TRBD2 (6 bases). Germline CDR1 is SQVTM and CDR2 is ANQGSEA. V lost 6 bases to trimming and J lost 5 bases, with 16 bases between them. The CDR3 totals 13 residues. CDR3 protein: CSVQSRLAETQYF. The DNA of the CDR3 is TGCAGCGTCCAAAGTCGGCTAGCGGAGACCCAGTACTTC.

This CDR3 is CSAPSITYNEQFF. The CDR3 region has the DNA TGCAGTGCTCCCTCAATAACCTACAATGAGCAGTTCTTC. The chain couples TRBV20-1 to TRBJ2-1; D not resolved. V lost 5 bases and J lost 2, with 10 bases in between. This CDR3 has 13 amino acids. In germline, CDR1 is DFQATT, CDR2 SNEGSKA (reference sequence).